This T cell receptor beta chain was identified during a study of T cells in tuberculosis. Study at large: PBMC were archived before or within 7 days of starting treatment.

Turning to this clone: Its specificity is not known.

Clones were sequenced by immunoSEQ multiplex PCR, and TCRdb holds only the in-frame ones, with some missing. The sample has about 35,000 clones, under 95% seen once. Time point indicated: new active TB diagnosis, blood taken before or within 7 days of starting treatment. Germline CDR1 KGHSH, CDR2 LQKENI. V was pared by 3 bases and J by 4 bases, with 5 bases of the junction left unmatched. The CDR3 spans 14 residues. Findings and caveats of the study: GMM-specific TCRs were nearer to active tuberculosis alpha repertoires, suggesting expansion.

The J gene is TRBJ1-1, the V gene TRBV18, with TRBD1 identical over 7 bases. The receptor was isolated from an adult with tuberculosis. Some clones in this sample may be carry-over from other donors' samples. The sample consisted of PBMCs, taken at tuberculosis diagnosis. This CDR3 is CASSPTGLSTEAFF. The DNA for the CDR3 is TGTGCCAGCTCACCGACAGGGCTAAGCACTGAAGCTTTCTTT.